The following is a T cell receptor (beta chain) sequence with its context. The table came from immunoSEQ multiplex PCR; TCRdb's copy has only in-frame clones and leaves some out. The data contain 350,000 or so clones, almost 90% of them seen just once; the ten biggest clones take up 0.95% to 1.1%. Which cohort a participant joined came from the clinical history participants gave. Germline-derived CDR1 and CDR2 are SEHNR and FQNEAQ (reference sequence). Trimming shortened V by 4 bases and J by 3 bases, and 16 bases separated the two germline ends. The CDR3 has 15 amino acids. This sample was included in a study of blood T cell repertoires in COVID-19.

V and J are TRBV7-9 and TRBJ2-7, with TRBD1 as a possible D gene (6 bases). Input material: PBMCs or T cells enriched from blood (not recorded which). The source of this sequence is a woman between 25 and 40 years old who had been exposed to COVID-19. CDR3 sequence reads: CASSSDSLRVYEQYF. The CDR3, as DNA: TGTGCCAGCAGCTCGGACAGTTTAAGAGTCTACGAGCAGTACTTC.